The 23 T cell receptor beta chains below were found in one sample sequenced in a study of T cells expressing NK-cell markers. TCRdb reprocessed the 5' RACE reads, with one entry per CDR3 protein and no DNA. Its clone listing holds some 390,000 distinct CDR3 sequences. Sample: blood T cells: a sorted CD56 or NKG2C T cell subset, CD4+ or CD8+ T cells, or bulk PBMC T cells (not recorded which). The receptors derive from a woman in her 50s in good health.

V is TRBV10-3 and J is TRBJ2-5; TCRdb's D call, TRBD2, is unchecked because there is no DNA. This CDR3 is built from 15 residues. Germline V gene data show CDR1 as ENHRY and CDR2 as SYGVKD. The CDR3 loop is CAISGLAGVGETQYF.

The rearrangement uses TRBV6-6 and TRBJ2-3; absent DNA, TCRdb's TRBD2 call cannot be checked. The CDR3 sequence is 16 residues long. The germline V gene encodes CDR1 MNHNY and CDR2 SVGAGI (reference sequence). CDR3 amino acids: CASSSIAGGPTDTQYF.

The rearrangement uses TRBV12-3 or TRBV12-4 and TRBJ2-5; the D gene TCRdb calls, TRBD2, cannot be checked with no DNA. This CDR3 spans 12 amino acids. The CDR3 loop reads CASSPTKSTQYF.

The rearrangement joins TRBV15 to TRBJ2-3. Germline values: CDR1 LNHNV, CDR2 YYDKDF (reference sequence). CDR3 length equals 13 residues. The CDR3 spells CATSRGRFDTQYF.

The chain carries TRBV6-1 and TRBJ2-7; TCRdb's D gene call, TRBD2, goes unchecked for lack of DNA. The CDR3 runs 12 residues. Germline V gene lookup returns CDR1 MNHNS and CDR2 SASEGT. The CDR3: CASRDPSDEQYF.

This chain uses TRBV20-1 with TRBJ2-7; TCRdb lists TRBD2, though no DNA is available to test this call. CDR3 length: 16 amino acids. Germline V lookup: CDR1 DFQATT, CDR2 SNEGSKA (reference sequence). CDR3 loop: CSARPWTSGSSYEQYF.

This sequence joins TRBV6-1 and TRBJ1-1. The CDR3 spans 12 residues. Germline loops: CDR1 MNHNS, CDR2 SASEGT. The CDR3 here is CASSVGRTEAFF.

The chain links TRBV5-5 to TRBJ2-6. In germline, CDR1 is SGHKS, CDR2 YYEKEE (reference sequence). The CDR3 spans 14 residues. The CDR3 protein is CASSFFVGANVLTF.

The rearrangement joins TRBV20-1 to TRBJ2-5; TCRdb returns TRBD1, unconfirmable since there is no DNA. The germline CDR1 and CDR2 sequences are DFQATT and SNEGSKA (reference sequence). CDR3 length: 14 amino acids. The CDR3 loop reads CSARIPRRQETQYF.

V usage is TRBV24-1 and J usage is TRBJ2-1; checking the TCRdb D call of TRBD2 is not possible without DNA. CDR1 and CDR2 (germline): KGHDR, SFDVKD. This CDR3 is 17 amino acids long. This CDR3 reads CATSDWGRGPGYNEQFF.

The J gene is TRBJ1-4, the V gene TRBV28; the TCRdb call, TRBD1, lacks DNA for checking. This CDR3 is built from 13 residues. Germline CDR1 and CDR2: MDHEN and SYDVKM. The CDR3 sequence: CAISDRHYEKLFF.

The rearrangement links TRBV29-1 to TRBJ2-5. Germline V lookup: CDR1 SQVTM, CDR2 ANQGSEA. The length of the CDR3 is 12 residues. The CDR3 loop reads CSVEVQQETQYF.

This chain uses TRBV6-1 with TRBJ2-7; no DNA is available, so the TRBD2 call from TCRdb remains unchecked. The CDR3 loop spans 17 amino acids. Germline CDR1 and CDR2: MNHNS and SASEGT. CDR3 sequence reads: CASSPPTSGRGYHEQYF.

V and J are TRBV7-8 and TRBJ1-5; TCRdb's D call of TRBD1 is untestable without DNA. The length of the CDR3 is 18 residues. Looked up from germline, CDR1 is SGHVS and CDR2 is FQNEAQ. The CDR3 sequence: CASSLGSGGTGKNQPQHF.

This chain's CDR3 is CASSAGGAGNEQFF. J is TRBJ2-1 and V is TRBV6-4; TCRdb's D call, TRBD1, is unchecked because there is no DNA. Germline CDR1 and CDR2: MRHNA and SNTAGT. CDR3 length: 14 residues.

The CDR3 region is CASGLSGINEQFF. The rearrangement uses TRBV28 and TRBJ2-1; TCRdb gives TRBD1 as the D gene, but with no DNA this cannot be confirmed. Germline V CDR1 and CDR2: MDHEN, SYDVKM. The length of the CDR3 is 13 residues.

The chain links TRBV24-1 to TRBJ2-2; as DNA is missing, the TRBD1 call by TCRdb cannot be tested. Per the germline V gene, CDR1 is KGHDR and CDR2 is SFDVKD. The CDR3 has 17 residues. The CDR3 sequence: CATSGRTGGLNTGELFF.

This chain joins TRBV7-2 and TRBJ2-3; TCRdb names TRBD2, which stays unverified in the absence of DNA. CDR1 is SGHTA, CDR2 FQGNSA, per germline. This CDR3 spans 15 amino acids. CDR3 in amino acids: CASSYTLAGTDTQYF.

The chain uses TRBV12-3 or TRBV12-4 and TRBJ2-1; TCRdb reports TRBD2, a call that lacks DNA to check it against. The CDR3 runs to 14 residues. CDR3 loop: CASRLRGLADEQFF.

The chain combines TRBV29-1 with TRBJ2-2; no DNA is available, so the TRBD1 call from TCRdb remains unchecked. The germline V gene has CDR1 SQVTM and CDR2 ANQGSEA. This CDR3 region has 13 residues. The CDR3: CSVHGTDTGELFF.

The chain combines TRBV5-1 with TRBJ2-3; the D call of TRBD2 rests on TCRdb alone, since no DNA is present to check it. CDR1 and CDR2 (germline): SGHRS, YFSETQ. The CDR3 totals 16 residues. The CDR3 reads CASSPTSGSPWGTQYF. Filled out from reference TRBV5-1 and TRBJ2-3, the complete variable domain reads KAGVTQTPRYLIKTRGQQVTLSCSPISGHRSVSWYQQTPGQGLQFLFEYFSETQRNKGNFPGRFSGRQFSNSRSEMNVSTLELGDSALYLCASSPTSGSPWGTQYFGPGTRLTVL.

The chain joins TRBV6-5 to TRBJ2-3; TCRdb proposes TRBD1, but this gene call is untestable without DNA. CDR1 and CDR2 from the germline V gene are MNHEY and SVGAGI. The CDR3 spans 13 residues. The CDR3: CASSGFRTDTQYF.

This sequence joins TRBV14 and TRBJ1-6. The CDR3 totals 16 residues. The germline gives CDR1 SGHDN, CDR2 FVKESK. The CDR3 loop reads CASSQIGGRDGSPLHF. The complete variable domain, with remaining parts taken from reference TRBV14 and TRBJ1-6, reads EAGVTQFPSHSVIEKGQTVTLRCDPISGHDNLYWYRRVMGKEIKFLLHFVKESKQDESGMPNNRFLAERTGGTYSTLKVQPAELEDSGVYFCASSQIGGRDGSPLHFGNGTRLTVT.